Following are 24 T cell receptor beta chains from one sample sequenced in a study of T cells in Graves' hyperthyroidism and ophthalmopathy. The TCR beta CDR3 regions underwent amplification using RNA transcripts as the source. With the HTBI primer set, the TCR CDR3 went through a first round of RT-PCR. TCRdb processed the multiplex PCR reads anew with MiXCR; each CDR3 protein has one entry. The sample has approximately 510,000 distinct CDR3 sequences; less than 25% are singletons. The sequenced sample consisted of blood. The receptor source for this set is a man younger than 35 with Graves' hyperthyroidism.

Ten or more counts support this clonotype. The chain links TRBV4-1 to TRBJ2-2; D possibly corresponds to TRBD2 (5 bases). V dropped 4 bases and J dropped 7 bases, with 16 bases sitting between them. CDR1 is MGHRA, CDR2 YSYEKL, per germline. The CDR3 extends over 15 amino acids. The CDR3 sequence is CASSPILASGGELFF. CDR3 nucleotides: TGCGCCAGCAGCCCAATTCTAGCCTCCGGCGGGGAGCTGTTTTTT.

There are many counts of this clonotype. The rearrangement uses TRBV5-1 and TRBJ2-5; D possibly corresponds to TRBD2 (6 bases). The germline V gene has CDR1 SGHRS and CDR2 YFSETQ. Trimming shortened V by 3 bases and J by 7 bases, and 13 bases separated the two germline ends. This CDR3 spans 13 amino acids. CDR3 region: CASSYTSPGTQYF. CDR3 nucleotide sequence: TGCGCCAGCAGCTACACTAGCCCGGGGACCCAGTACTTC.

The table lists this clonotype with many counts. The J gene is TRBJ2-2, the V gene TRBV2; D might be TRBD1 (5 bases). Germline V CDR1 and CDR2: SNHLY, FYNNEI. Trimming shortened V by 6 bases and J by 5 bases, and 7 bases separated the two germline ends. The CDR3 has 12 amino acids. The CDR3 sequence: CASSRVTGELFF. The CDR3 DNA is TGTGCCAGCAGCAGGGTAACCGGGGAGCTGTTTTTT.

The CDR3 DNA reads as TGTGCCAGCAGTTTACAGGGTCCCAGCGACTATGGCTACACCTTC. Its translation is CASSLQGPSDYGYTF. The V call is TRBV12-3 or TRBV12-4, the J call TRBJ1-2; possible D gene TRBD1, 5 bases. Trimming cost V 2 bases and J 3 bases, with 13 bases left between them. The CDR3 contains 15 residues.

This clonotype was observed many times. The chain couples TRBV30 to TRBJ2-2, with 11 bases that match TRBD2. J was trimmed by 6 bases and V by 4 bases; bases with no gene match: 4. Germline lookup yields CDR1 GTSNPN and CDR2 SVGIG (reference sequence). This CDR3 has 14 residues. The CDR3 nucleotides read TGTGCCTGGAACGTAGCGGGGGGGCCCGGGGAGCTGTTTTTT. It specifies CAWNVAGGPGELFF.

This clonotype was counted ten times or more. The CDR3 region has the DNA TGCGCCAGCAGCTTGAACAGCGACACTGGTCAGCCCCAGCATTTT. It encodes CASSLNSDTGQPQHF. This sequence joins TRBV5-1 and TRBJ1-5, with D unresolved. Trimming stripped 1 base from V and 6 bases from J, with 14 bases between. Per germline, CDR1 SGHRS and CDR2 YFSETQ. The CDR3 totals 15 residues.

The chain joins TRBV20-1 to TRBJ2-5; no reliable D call. Deletions cut 0 bases from V and 2 bases from J, with 10 bases between. The CDR3 sequence is 14 residues long. CDR1 is DFQATT and CDR2 is SNEGSKA in the germline V gene (reference sequence). The CDR3: CSARDRVLQETQYF. Written as DNA, the CDR3 is TGCAGTGCTAGAGATAGGGTTCTTCAAGAGACCCAGTACTTC.

There are many counts of this clonotype. The chain combines TRBV12-5 with TRBJ2-7; 12 nucleotides align to TRBD1. Germline V gene lookup returns CDR1 LGHNT and CDR2 FRNRAP. There are 14 residues in the CDR3. The junction had 5 bases not matched to a gene; V was cut back by 5 bases and J by 6 bases. The CDR3 loop is CASGSRDRGPEQYF. CDR3 coding DNA: TGTGCTAGTGGTAGCCGGGACAGGGGGCCCGAGCAGTACTTC. The variable domain in full, with the rest retrieved from reference TRBV12-5 and TRBJ2-7, is DARVTQTPRHKVTEMGQEVTMRCQPILGHNTVFWYRQTMMQGLELLAYFRNRAPLDDSGMPKDRFSAEMPDATLATLKIQPSEPRDSAVYFCASGSRDRGPEQYFGPGTRLTVT.

This clonotype showed up many times. The genes are TRBV27 and TRBJ1-1; D gene uncertain. Looked up from germline, CDR1 is MNHEY and CDR2 is SMNVEV (reference sequence). With 7 bases removed from V and 5 bases from J, the gap between germline ends came to 14 bases. This CDR3 region has 13 residues. The CDR3 DNA sequence: TGTGCCAGCACCTCGGTTTTGGGGACTGAAGCTTTCTTT. It translates to CASTSVLGTEAFF.

The rearrangement links TRBV2 to TRBJ1-2; a possible D gene is TRBD1 (5 bases). The germline CDR1 and CDR2 sequences are SNHLY and FYNNEI. The CDR3 runs to 15 residues. Trimming removed 6 bases at V and 1 base at J, with 15 bases between. The CDR3: CASRREGPLNYGYTF. The DNA of the CDR3 is TGTGCCAGCAGACGGGAGGGGCCGCTTAACTATGGCTACACCTTC.

In this sample, this clonotype turned up many times. This chain uses TRBV6-1 with TRBJ2-7, with D perhaps given as TRBD1 or TRBD2 (5 bases each). Germline CDR1 reads MNHNS; CDR2 reads SASEGT. The CDR3 has 14 amino acids. With 6 bases removed from V and 2 bases from J, the gap between germline ends came to 14 bases. DNA for the CDR3: TGTGCCAGCAGCTCCGGGACGCCGGCCTACGAGCAGTACTTC. It translates to CASSSGTPAYEQYF.

This clonotype was observed at least ten times. The chain uses TRBV12-5 and TRBJ2-7; weak D call: TRBD1 (6 bases). Germline V gene data show CDR1 as LGHNT and CDR2 as FRNRAP. The V end lost 3 bases, the J end lost 2 bases, and 8 bases lay between the germline ends. This CDR3 has 13 residues. The CDR3 spells CASGLQGPYEQYF. CDR3 sequence (DNA): TGTGCTAGTGGTTTACAGGGCCCCTACGAGCAGTACTTC. The full variable domain, with the rest looked up from reference TRBV12-5 and TRBJ2-7, is DARVTQTPRHKVTEMGQEVTMRCQPILGHNTVFWYRQTMMQGLELLAYFRNRAPLDDSGMPKDRFSAEMPDATLATLKIQPSEPRDSAVYFCASGLQGPYEQYFGPGTRLTVT.

The rearrangement joins TRBV28 to TRBJ1-1; possible D gene TRBD1, 5 bases. From germline, CDR1 is MDHEN and CDR2 SYDVKM. Trimming removed 4 bases from V and 7 bases from J, with 13 bases in between. CDR3 size: 13 residues. CDR3 protein: CASSSRSRGEAFF. As DNA, the CDR3 is TGTGCCAGCAGTTCCCGCTCGAGGGGTGAAGCTTTCTTT. The full variable domain, completed using reference TRBV28 and TRBJ1-1, is DVKVTQSSRYLVKRTGEKVFLECVQDMDHENMFWYRQDPGLGLRLIYFSYDVKMKEKGDIPEGYSVSREKKERFSLILESASTNQTSMYLCASSSRSRGEAFFGQGTRLTVV.

This chain uses TRBV13 with TRBJ2-1, with D tentatively TRBD2 (6 bases). The germline V and J ends were trimmed by 5 bases and 7 bases, with 21 bases remaining between them. The germline gives CDR1 PRHDT, CDR2 FYEKMQ (reference sequence). The CDR3 is 16 amino acids. For the CDR3, the DNA is TGTGCCAGCAGCATTGGGCCCCCCGGGGGTAGGAATGAGCAGTTCTTC. This sequence encodes CASSIGPPGGRNEQFF.

Worth noting for this clonotype: This may come from a read error, since a much larger clone is one base off. This sequence joins TRBV6-2 or TRBV6-3 and TRBJ2-2; 8 bases agree with TRBD2. The germline CDR1 and CDR2 sequences are MNHEY and SVGEGT. CDR3 length equals 19 residues. The CDR3 sequence is CTSPQPERASGSATGELFF. The CDR3 DNA sequence: TGTACCAGCCCCCAGCCGGAAAGGGCTAGCGGGTCTGCGACCGGGGAGCTGTTTTTT.

This clonotype was counted ten times or more. The gene calls are TRBV29-1 and TRBJ2-7; D could derive from TRBD1 or TRBD2 (5 bases each). The CDR3 is 13 amino acids. Deletions cut 6 bases from V and 2 bases from J, with 14 bases between. Germline CDR1 and CDR2: SQVTM and ANQGSEA. The CDR3 coding sequence is TGCAGCGTCAGGGACCCCGACGCCTACGAGCAGTACTTC. Its protein product is CSVRDPDAYEQYF.

The rearrangement links TRBV6-1 to TRBJ2-7; 7 nucleotides agree with TRBD2. The CDR3 has 14 residues. V lost 3 bases and J lost 2; bases outside the gene matches: 4. The germline V gene encodes CDR1 MNHNS and CDR2 SASEGT. CDR3 sequence reads: CASSDGLGPYEQYF. The DNA of the CDR3 is TGTGCCAGCAGTGATGGACTAGGCCCCTACGAGCAGTACTTC.

At least ten counts were recorded for this clonotype. V is TRBV28 and J is TRBJ1-1; 9 bases line up with TRBD1. V shed 5 bases, J shed 4 bases, and the junction held 8 bases outside the gene matches. The CDR3 extends over 15 amino acids. Per germline, CDR1 MDHEN and CDR2 SYDVKM. The CDR3 sequence: CASSNHRGLGTEAFF. In nucleotides, the CDR3 is TGTGCCAGCAGTAACCACAGGGGGCTGGGCACTGAAGCTTTCTTT. Drawing the rest from reference TRBV28 and TRBJ1-1, the complete variable domain is DVKVTQSSRYLVKRTGEKVFLECVQDMDHENMFWYRQDPGLGLRLIYFSYDVKMKEKGDIPEGYSVSREKKERFSLILESASTNQTSMYLCASSNHRGLGTEAFFGQGTRLTVV.

This chain joins TRBV7-8 and TRBJ1-6; D may be TRBD1 (5 bases). The CDR3 runs 17 residues. Germline V gene lookup returns CDR1 SGHVS and CDR2 FQNEAQ. V was clipped by 4 bases and J by 10 bases, with 23 bases between them. The CDR3 region has the DNA TGTGCCAGCAGCTCCGAGGGTCGGCAGGGTCTAAAGTCACCCCTCCACTTT. It is translated as CASSSEGRQGLKSPLHF.

A remark on this clonotype: Being one base from a much bigger clone, this may be a read error. No conserved phenylalanine or tryptophan ends this CDR3, so it is likely a read error. V usage is TRBV28 and J usage is TRBJ1-5; tentative D call: TRBD1 (6 bases). V was cut by 1 base and J by 9 bases, with 13 bases left in between. The germline gives CDR1 MDHEN, CDR2 SYDVKM. This CDR3 spans 14 amino acids. CDR3 protein: CASSLLRGRRPQHV. In DNA form, the CDR3 reads TGTGCCAGCAGTTTATTGAGGGGGAGACGGCCCCAGCATGTT.

This clonotype was detected many times. The chain has TRBV6-5 and TRBJ2-7, with 8 bases matching TRBD1. Germline CDR1 MNHEY, CDR2 SVGAGI. V shed 6 bases, J shed 4 bases, and the junction held 8 bases outside the gene matches. The CDR3 loop spans 14 amino acids. CDR3 in amino acids: CASRPSGQGYEQYF. The CDR3 DNA is TGTGCCAGCAGGCCTAGTGGACAGGGTTACGAGCAGTACTTC.

There are many counts of this clonotype. This chain links TRBV30 with TRBJ2-7; 7 bases are a match to TRBD1. Germline V gives CDR1 GTSNPN, CDR2 SVGIG (reference sequence). With 3 bases clipped from V and 3 bases from J, the junction kept 8 bases outside the gene matches. This CDR3 comprises 14 residues. CDR3 DNA: TGTGCCTGGAGCCCAGGCGGACAGGTCTACGAGCAGTACTTC. It specifies CAWSPGGQVYEQYF.

The chain combines TRBV5-1 with TRBJ2-5; 9 bases match TRBD2. There are 15 residues in the CDR3. Germline-derived CDR1 and CDR2 are SGHRS and YFSETQ. The V segment lost 4 bases and the J segment 0 bases; nucleotides outside the gene matches: 4. The DNA for the CDR3 is TGCGCCAGCAGCGGCTGGACTAGCGACCAAGAGACCCAGTACTTC. Amino acids: CASSGWTSDQETQYF.

This clonotype was observed many times. J is TRBJ1-5 and V is TRBV5-1; no clear D. The CDR3 totals 9 residues. CDR1 is SGHRS and CDR2 is YFSETQ in the germline V gene. Trimming cost V 7 bases and J 16 bases, with 12 bases left between them. CDR3 sequence (DNA): TGCGCCAGCCGGGCTGGAGGTCATTTT. Amino acids: CASRAGGHF.